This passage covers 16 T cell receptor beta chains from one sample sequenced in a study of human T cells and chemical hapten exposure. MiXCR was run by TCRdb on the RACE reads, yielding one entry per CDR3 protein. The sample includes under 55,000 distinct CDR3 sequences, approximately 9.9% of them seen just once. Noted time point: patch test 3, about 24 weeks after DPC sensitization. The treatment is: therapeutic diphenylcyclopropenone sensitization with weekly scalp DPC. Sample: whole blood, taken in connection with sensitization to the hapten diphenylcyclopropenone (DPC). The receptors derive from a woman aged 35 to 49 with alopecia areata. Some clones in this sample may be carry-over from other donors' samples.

The CDR3 bases are TGTGCCTGGACCACCGGACGGCTAGCCATATATTTT. This gives the protein CAWTTGRLAIYF. The rearrangement links TRBV30 to TRBJ1-3; D gene ambiguous. V was trimmed by 4 bases and J by 11 bases, leaving 15 bases between them. In germline, CDR1 is GTSNPN, CDR2 SVGIG (reference sequence). There are 12 residues in the CDR3. The full variable domain, in which reference TRBV30 and TRBJ1-3 provide the parts outside the CDR3, is SQTIHQWPATLVQPVGSPLSLECTVEGTSNPNLYWYRQAAGRGLQLLFYSVGIGQISSEVPQNLSASRPQDRQFILSSKKLLLSDSGFYLCAWTTGRLAIYFGEGSWLTVV.

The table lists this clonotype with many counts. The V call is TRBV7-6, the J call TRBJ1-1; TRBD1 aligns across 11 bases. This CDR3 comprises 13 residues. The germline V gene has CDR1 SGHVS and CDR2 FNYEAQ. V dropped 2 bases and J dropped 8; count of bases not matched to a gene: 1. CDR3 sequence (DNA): TGTGCCAGCAGCTTACGGGACAGGGGGGAAGCTTTCTTT. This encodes CASSLRDRGEAFF. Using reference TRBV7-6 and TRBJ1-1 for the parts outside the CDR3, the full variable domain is GAGVSQSPRYKVTKRGQDVALRCDPISGHVSLYWYRQALGQGPEFLTYFNYEAQQDKSGLPNDRFSAERPEGSISTLTIQRTEQRDSAMYRCASSLRDRGEAFFGQGTRLTVV.

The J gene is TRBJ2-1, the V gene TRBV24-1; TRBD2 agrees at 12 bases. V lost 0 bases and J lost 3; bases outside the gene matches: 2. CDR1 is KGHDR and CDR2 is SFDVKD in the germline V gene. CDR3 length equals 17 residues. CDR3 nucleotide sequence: TGTGCCACCAGTGATTTGGGACTAGCGGGGAACTACAATGAGCAGTTCTTC. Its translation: CATSDLGLAGNYNEQFF.

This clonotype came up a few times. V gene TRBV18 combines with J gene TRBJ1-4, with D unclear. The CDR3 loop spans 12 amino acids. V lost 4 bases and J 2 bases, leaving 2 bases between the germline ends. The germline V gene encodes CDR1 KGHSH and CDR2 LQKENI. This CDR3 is CASSQTNEKLFF. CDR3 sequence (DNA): TGTGCCAGCTCACAGACTAATGAAAAACTGTTTTTT.

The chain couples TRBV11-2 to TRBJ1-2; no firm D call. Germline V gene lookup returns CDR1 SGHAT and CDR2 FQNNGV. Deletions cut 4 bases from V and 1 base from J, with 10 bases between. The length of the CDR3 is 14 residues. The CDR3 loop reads CASSSPRNNYGYTF. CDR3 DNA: TGTGCCAGCAGCTCACCCAGGAATAACTATGGCTACACCTTC.

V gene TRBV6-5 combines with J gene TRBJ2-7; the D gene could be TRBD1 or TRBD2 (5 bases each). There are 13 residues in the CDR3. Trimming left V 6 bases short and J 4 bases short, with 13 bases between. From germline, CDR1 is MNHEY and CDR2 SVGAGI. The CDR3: CASRRGRQYEQYF. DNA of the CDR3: TGTGCCAGCAGGAGGGGACGGCAGTACGAGCAGTACTTC.

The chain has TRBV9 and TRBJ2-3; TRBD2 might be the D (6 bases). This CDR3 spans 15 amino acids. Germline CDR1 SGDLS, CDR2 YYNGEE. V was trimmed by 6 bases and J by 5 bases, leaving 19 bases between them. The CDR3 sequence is CASTLGPQGGDTQYF. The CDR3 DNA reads TGTGCCAGCACCCTGGGGCCCCAGGGAGGAGATACGCAGTATTTT. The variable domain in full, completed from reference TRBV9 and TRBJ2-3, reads DSGVTQTPKHLITATGQRVTLRCSPRSGDLSVYWYQQSLDQGLQFLIQYYNGEERAKGNILERFSAQQFPDLHSELNLSSLELGDSALYFCASTLGPQGGDTQYFGPGTRLTVL.

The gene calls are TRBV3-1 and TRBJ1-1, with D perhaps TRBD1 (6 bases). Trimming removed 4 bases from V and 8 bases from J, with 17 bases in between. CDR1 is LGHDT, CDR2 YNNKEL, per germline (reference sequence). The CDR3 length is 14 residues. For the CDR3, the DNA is TGTGCCAGCAGCCTAATAACAGGGTCGGCGGAAGCTTTCTTT. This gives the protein CASSLITGSAEAFF.

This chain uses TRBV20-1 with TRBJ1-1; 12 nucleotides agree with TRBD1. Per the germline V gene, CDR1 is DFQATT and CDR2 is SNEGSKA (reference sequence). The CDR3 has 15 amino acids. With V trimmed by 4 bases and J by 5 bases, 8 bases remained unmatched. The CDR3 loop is CSATQRDRGRTEAFF. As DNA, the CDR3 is TGCAGTGCTACCCAGCGGGACAGGGGGCGGACTGAAGCTTTCTTT.

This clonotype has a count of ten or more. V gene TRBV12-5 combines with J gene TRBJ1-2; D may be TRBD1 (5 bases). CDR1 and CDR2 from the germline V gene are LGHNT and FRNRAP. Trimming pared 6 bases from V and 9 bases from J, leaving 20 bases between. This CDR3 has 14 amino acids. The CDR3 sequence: CASGSPRQGYRYTF. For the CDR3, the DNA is TGTGCTAGTGGCTCCCCTCGGCAGGGATACCGCTACACCTTC.

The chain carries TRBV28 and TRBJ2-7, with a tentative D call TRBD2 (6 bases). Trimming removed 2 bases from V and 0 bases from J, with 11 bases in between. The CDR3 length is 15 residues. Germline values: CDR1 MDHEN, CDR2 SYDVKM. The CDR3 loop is CASSLGGASSYEQYF. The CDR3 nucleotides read TGTGCCAGCAGTTTAGGCGGGGCGAGCTCCTACGAGCAGTACTTC.

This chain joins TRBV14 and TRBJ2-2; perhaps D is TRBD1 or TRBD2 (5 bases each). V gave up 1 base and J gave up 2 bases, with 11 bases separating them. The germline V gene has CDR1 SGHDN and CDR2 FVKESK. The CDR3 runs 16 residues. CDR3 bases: TGTGCCAGCAGCCAAGGTTGGGGGACCAACACCGGGGAGCTGTTTTTT. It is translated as CASSQGWGTNTGELFF.

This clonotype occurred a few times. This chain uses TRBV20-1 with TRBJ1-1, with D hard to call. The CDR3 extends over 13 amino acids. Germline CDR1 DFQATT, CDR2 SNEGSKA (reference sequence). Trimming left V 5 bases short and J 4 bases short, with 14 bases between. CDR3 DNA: TGCAGTGCTCCCCCTGTCCGGAGCACTGAAGCTTTCTTT. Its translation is CSAPPVRSTEAFF.

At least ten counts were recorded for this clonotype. CDR3 region: CASSRDRAGELFF. The CDR3 DNA reads as TGTGCCAGCAGTCGCGACAGGGCCGGGGAGCTGTTTTTT. The rearrangement links TRBV7-2 to TRBJ2-2; 7 nucleotides align to TRBD1. Trimming removed 6 bases from V and 6 bases from J; junction bases left unmatched: 4. The V gene's germline CDR1 is SGHTA and CDR2 FQGNSA. CDR3 length: 13 amino acids. Combining the CDR3 with reference TRBV7-2 and TRBJ2-2 gives the whole variable domain GAGVSQSPSNKVTEKGKDVELRCDPISGHTALYWYRQSLGQGLEFLIYFQGNSAPDKSGLPSDRFSAERTGGSVSTLTIQRTQQEDSAVYLCASSRDRAGELFFGEGSRLTVL.

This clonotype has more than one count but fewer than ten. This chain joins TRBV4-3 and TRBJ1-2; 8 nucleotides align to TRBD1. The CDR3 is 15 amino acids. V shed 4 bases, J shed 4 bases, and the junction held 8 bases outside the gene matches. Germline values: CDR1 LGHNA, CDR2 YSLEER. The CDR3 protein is CASSLGQGVGYGYTF. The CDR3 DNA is TGCGCCAGCAGCCTTGGACAGGGCGTAGGCTATGGCTACACCTTC.

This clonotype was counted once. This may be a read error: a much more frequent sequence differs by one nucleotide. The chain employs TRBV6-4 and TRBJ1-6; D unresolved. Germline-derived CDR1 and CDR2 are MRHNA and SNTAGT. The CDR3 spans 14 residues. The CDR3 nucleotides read TGTGACAGCAGTGACAAGGACGGGAATTCACCCCTCCACTTT. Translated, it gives CDSSDKDGNSPLHF.